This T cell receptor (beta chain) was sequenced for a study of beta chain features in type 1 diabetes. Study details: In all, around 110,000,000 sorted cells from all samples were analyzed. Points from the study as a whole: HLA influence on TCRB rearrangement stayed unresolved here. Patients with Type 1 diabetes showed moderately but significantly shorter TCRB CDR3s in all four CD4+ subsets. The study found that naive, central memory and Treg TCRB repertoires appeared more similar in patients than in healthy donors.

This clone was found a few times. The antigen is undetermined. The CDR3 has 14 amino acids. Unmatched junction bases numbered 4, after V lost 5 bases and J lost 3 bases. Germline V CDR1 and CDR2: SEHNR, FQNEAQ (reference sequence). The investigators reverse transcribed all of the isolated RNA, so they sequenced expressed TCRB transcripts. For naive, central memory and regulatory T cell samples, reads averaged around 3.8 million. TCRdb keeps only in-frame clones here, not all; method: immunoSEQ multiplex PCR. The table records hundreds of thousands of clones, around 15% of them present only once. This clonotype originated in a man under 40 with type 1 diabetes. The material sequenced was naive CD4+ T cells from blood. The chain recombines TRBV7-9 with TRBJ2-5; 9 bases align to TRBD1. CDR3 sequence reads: CASSPRTGEETQYF. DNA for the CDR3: TGTGCCAGCAGCCCGCGGACAGGGGAAGAGACCCAGTACTTC.